This TCR beta chain was sequenced in a study of technical replicates of blood from a handful of donors. The table came from immunoSEQ multiplex PCR; TCRdb's copy has only in-frame clones and leaves some out. This table holds 80,000 to 100,000 clones, 95% found once. Germline CDR1 is MDHEN and CDR2 is SYDVKM. Trimming pared 7 bases from V and 2 bases from J, leaving 3 bases between. The CDR3 is 11 residues long. The chain recombines TRBV28 with TRBJ1-5; D ambiguous. Sequencing input: T cells isolated from PBMCs. The sequence derives from a human donor in good health. CDR3 region: CASTGNQPQHF. The CDR3 DNA is TGTGCCAGCACCGGCAATCAGCCCCAGCATTTT.